Listed here is a single TCR beta chain. The antigen is undetermined. The data stem from a study of chemoradiotherapy in HPV16-positive cancers. Study background: Functional T-cell assays on a couple of HPV16-positive patients' cells defined candidate HPV-specific clones and common TCR motifs. Study findings and constraints: Candidate HPV-specific clones and E7-related TCR motifs grew in tumor during treatment. HPV-responsive T-cell expansion during chemoradiotherapy was linked to improved recurrence-free survival in HPV16-positive patients.

Repeated repertoire sampling spanned the course of chemoradiotherapy. The protocol was immunoSEQ multiplex PCR, while the TCRdb copy is restricted to in-frame clones and leaves out a portion. The repertoire holds thousands of clones, with 79% as singletons. Losses at the gene ends were 5 bases for V and 8 bases for J; bases not matched to a gene: 11. There are 15 residues in the CDR3. The germline gives CDR1 MNHEY, CDR2 SVGAGI. The clonotype was recovered from a human donor with HPV-associated anogenital cancer. J is TRBJ2-1 and V is TRBV6-5, with 8 bases matching TRBD2. Here the sequenced sample was tumor tissue, taken from a patient who underwent chemoradiotherapy. CDR3 sequence: CASSTGLAGQHEQFF. The CDR3 DNA reads as TGTGCCAGCAGTACTGGACTAGCCGGGCAGCATGAGCAGTTCTTC.